This T cell receptor (beta chain) was retrieved from a study of cytotoxic CD8 clonotypes in ibrutinib-treated CLL. Study results and caveats: Clonality showed a rise at ibrutinib response that reversed toward baseline at progression.

Cryopreserved PBMCs were the source of about 2.2 micrograms of genomic DNA, which went to TCR beta libraries. A note on this clone: As yet, its antigen is unknown.

Produced via immunoSEQ multiplex PCR; TCRdb's table is partial and in-frame only. The sample carries tens of thousands of clones, roughly 50% recorded once. Germline CDR1 and CDR2: LNHDA and SQIVND (reference sequence). Trimming cost V 5 bases and J 2 bases; bases outside gene matches: 5. The CDR3 has 14 amino acids. The sequenced sample was PBMCs, obtained after 12 months of ibrutinib treatment. The receptor was derived from a human donor with chronic lymphocytic leukemia. V gene TRBV19 combines with J gene TRBJ2-7; TRBD1 aligns across 8 bases. The CDR3 DNA reads as TGTGCCAGTAGTCGCGACAGGGGAGCCTACGAGCAGTACTTC. Protein sequence: CASSRDRGAYEQYF.